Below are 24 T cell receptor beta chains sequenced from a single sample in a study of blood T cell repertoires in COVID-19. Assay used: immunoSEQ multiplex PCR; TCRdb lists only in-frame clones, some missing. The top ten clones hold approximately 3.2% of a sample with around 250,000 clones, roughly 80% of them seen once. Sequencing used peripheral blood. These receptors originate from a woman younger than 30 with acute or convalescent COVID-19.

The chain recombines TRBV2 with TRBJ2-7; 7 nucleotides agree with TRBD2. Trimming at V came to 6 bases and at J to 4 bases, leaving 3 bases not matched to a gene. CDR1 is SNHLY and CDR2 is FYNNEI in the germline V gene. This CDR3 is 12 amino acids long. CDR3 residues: CASSPGGYEQYF. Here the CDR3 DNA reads TGTGCCAGCAGCCCCGGGGGGTACGAGCAGTACTTC.

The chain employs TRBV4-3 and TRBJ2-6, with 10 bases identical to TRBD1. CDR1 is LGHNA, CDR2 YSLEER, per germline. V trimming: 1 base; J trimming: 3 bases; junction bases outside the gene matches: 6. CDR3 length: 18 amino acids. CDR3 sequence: CASSQAGQGMVGANVLTF. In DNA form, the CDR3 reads TGCGCCAGCAGCCAAGCGGGACAGGGGATGGTTGGGGCCAACGTCCTGACTTTC.

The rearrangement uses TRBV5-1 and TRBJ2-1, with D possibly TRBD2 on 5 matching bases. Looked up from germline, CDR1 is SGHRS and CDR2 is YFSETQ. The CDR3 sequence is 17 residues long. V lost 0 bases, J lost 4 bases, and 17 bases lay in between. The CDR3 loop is CASSLAVVSGFYNEQFF. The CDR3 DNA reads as TGCGCCAGCAGCTTGGCCGTGGTGAGCGGCTTTTACAATGAGCAGTTCTTC.

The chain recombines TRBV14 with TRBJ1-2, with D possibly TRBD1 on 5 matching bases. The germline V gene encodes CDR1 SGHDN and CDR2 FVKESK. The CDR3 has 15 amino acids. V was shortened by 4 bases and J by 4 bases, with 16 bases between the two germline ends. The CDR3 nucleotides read TGTGCCAGCAGCCCCCTTCCGGGACTGGGCTATGGCTACACCTTC. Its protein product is CASSPLPGLGYGYTF.

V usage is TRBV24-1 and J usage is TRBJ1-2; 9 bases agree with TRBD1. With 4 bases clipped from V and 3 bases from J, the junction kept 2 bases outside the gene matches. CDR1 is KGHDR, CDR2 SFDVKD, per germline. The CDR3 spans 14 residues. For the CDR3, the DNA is TGTGCCACCAGTGACCGACAGGGGGACTATGGCTACACCTTC. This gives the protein CATSDRQGDYGYTF.

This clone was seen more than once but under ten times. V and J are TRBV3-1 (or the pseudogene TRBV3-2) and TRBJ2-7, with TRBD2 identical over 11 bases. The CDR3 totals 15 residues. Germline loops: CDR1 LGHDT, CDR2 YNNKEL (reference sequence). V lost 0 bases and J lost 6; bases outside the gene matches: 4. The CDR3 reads CASSQDLAGGAEQYF. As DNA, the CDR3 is TGTGCCAGCAGCCAAGATCTAGCGGGAGGAGCCGAGCAGTACTTC.

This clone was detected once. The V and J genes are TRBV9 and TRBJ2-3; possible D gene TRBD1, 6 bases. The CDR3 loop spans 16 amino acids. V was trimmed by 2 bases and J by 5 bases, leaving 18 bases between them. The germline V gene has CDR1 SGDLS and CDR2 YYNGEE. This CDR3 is CASSVEGQFGEDTQYF. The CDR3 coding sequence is TGTGCCAGCAGCGTTGAAGGACAGTTTGGTGAAGATACGCAGTATTTT.

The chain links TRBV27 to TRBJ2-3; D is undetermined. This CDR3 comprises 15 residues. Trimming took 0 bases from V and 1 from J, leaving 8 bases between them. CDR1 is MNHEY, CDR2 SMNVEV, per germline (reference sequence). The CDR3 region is CASSLSYTGTDTQYF. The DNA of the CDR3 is TGTGCCAGCAGTTTATCGTATACAGGCACAGATACGCAGTATTTT.

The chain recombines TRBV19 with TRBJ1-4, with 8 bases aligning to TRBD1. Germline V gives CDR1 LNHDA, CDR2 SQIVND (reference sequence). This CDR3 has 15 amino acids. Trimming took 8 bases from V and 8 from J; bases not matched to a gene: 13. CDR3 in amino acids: CASGRARTGKEKLFF. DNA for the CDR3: TGTGCCAGTGGGAGGGCCAGGACAGGGAAGGAAAAACTGTTTTTT.

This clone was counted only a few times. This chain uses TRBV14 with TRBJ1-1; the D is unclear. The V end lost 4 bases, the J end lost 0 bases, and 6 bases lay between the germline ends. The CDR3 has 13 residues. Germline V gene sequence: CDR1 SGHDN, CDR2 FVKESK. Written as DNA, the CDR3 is TGTGCCAGCAGCCTACAGATGAACACTGAAGCTTTCTTT. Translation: CASSLQMNTEAFF.

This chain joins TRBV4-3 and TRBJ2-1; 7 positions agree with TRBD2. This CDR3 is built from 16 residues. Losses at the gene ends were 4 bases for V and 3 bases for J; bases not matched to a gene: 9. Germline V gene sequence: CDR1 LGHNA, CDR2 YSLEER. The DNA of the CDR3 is TGCGCCAGCAGCCCAGGAAGCGGGACGGACTACAATGAGCAGTTCTTC. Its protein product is CASSPGSGTDYNEQFF.

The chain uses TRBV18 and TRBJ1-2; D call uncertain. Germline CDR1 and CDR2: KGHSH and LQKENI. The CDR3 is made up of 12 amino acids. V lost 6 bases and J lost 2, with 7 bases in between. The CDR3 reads CASSQENYGYTF. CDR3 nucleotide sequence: TGTGCCAGCTCGCAAGAGAACTATGGCTACACCTTC.

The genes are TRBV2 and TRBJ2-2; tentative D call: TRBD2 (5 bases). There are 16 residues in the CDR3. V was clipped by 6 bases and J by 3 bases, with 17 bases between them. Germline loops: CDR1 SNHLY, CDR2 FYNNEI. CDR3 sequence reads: CASRELDSGDTGELFF. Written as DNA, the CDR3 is TGTGCCAGCAGAGAACTAGATTCCGGGGACACCGGGGAGCTGTTTTTT. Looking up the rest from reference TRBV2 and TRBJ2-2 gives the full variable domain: EPEVTQTPSHQVTQMGQEVILRCVPISNHLYFYWYRQILGQKVEFLVSFYNNEISEKSEIFDDQFSVERPDGSNFTLKIRSTKLEDSAMYFCASRELDSGDTGELFFGEGSRLTVL.

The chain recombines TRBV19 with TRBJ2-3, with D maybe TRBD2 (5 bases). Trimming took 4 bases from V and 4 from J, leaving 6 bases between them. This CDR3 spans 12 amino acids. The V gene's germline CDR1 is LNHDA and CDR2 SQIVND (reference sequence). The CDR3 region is CASSRRSDTQYF. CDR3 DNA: TGTGCCAGTAGTAGGAGGTCAGATACGCAGTATTTT.

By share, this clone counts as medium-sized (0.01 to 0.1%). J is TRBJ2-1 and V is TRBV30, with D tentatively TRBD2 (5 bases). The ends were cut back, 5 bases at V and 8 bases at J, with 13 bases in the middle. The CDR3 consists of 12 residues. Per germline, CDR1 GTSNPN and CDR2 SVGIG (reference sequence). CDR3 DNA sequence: TGTGCCTGGCTCCTCGTGGGAGATGAGCAGTTCTTC. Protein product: CAWLLVGDEQFF.

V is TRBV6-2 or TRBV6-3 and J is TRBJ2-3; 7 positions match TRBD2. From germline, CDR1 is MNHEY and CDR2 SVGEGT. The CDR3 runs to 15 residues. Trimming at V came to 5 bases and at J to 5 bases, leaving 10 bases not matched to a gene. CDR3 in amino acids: CASSPMREIKDTQYF. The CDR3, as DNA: TGTGCCAGCAGTCCGATGCGGGAGATTAAAGATACGCAGTATTTT.

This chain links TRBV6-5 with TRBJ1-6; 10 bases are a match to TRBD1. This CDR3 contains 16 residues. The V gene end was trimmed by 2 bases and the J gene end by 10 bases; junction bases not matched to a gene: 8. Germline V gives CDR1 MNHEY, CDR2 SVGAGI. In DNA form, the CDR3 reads TGTGCCAGCAGTTACCATCCGGGACAGGGGAAATCACCCCTCCACTTT. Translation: CASSYHPGQGKSPLHF.

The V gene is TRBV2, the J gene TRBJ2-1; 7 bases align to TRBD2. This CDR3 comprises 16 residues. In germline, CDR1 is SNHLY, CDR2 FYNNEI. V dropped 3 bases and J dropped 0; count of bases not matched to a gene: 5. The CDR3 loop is CASSEERTSSYNEQFF. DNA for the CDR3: TGTGCCAGCAGTGAGGAGCGGACTAGCTCCTACAATGAGCAGTTCTTC.

The CDR3 reads CASSVGTGLFSSVTDTQYF. In DNA, the CDR3 is TGTGCCAGCAGTGTAGGGACAGGGTTATTTTCTAGCGTGACGGATACGCAGTATTTT. The genes are TRBV28 and TRBJ2-3, with TRBD1 matching 9 bases. CDR1 MDHEN and CDR2 SYDVKM come from the germline V gene. CDR3 length: 19 amino acids. The J segment lost 6 bases and the V segment lost 5 bases, leaving 21 bases of the junction unmatched.

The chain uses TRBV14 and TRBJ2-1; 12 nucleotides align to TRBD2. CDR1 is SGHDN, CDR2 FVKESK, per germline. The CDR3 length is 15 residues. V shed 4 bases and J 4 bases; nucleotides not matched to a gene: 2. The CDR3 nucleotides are TGTGCCAGCAGCCCACTAGCGGGGGGTTACAATGAGCAGTTCTTC. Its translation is CASSPLAGGYNEQFF.

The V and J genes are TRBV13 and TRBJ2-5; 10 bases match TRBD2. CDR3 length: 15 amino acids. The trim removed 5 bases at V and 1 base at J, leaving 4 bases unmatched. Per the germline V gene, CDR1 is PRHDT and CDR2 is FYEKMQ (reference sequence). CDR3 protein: CASSRTSGFQETQYF. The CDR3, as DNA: TGTGCCAGCAGCCGGACTAGCGGATTCCAAGAGACCCAGTACTTC.

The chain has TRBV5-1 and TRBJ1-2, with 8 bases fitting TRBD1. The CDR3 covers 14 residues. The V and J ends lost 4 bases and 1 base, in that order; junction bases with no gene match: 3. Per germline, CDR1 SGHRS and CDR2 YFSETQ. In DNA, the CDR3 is TGCGCCAGCAGCCGACAGGGGCGTAACTATGGCTACACCTTC. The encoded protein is CASSRQGRNYGYTF.

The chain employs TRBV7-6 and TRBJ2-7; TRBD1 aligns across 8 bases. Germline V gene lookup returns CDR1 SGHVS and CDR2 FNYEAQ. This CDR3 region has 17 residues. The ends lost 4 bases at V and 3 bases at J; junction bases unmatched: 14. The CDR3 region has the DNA TGTGCCAGCAGCTCCGGCGTTCAGGGGGCAGAAGTCTACGAGCAGTACTTC. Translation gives CASSSGVQGAEVYEQYF.

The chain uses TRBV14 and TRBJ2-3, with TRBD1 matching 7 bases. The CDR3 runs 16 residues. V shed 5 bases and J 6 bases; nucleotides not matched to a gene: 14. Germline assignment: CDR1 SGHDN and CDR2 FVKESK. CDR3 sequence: CASSLRTGARGDTQYF. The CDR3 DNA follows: TGTGCCAGCAGCTTACGAACAGGGGCCCGGGGTGATACGCAGTATTTT.